This TCR beta chain was documented in a study of CD8+ T cells in alopecia areata. Overall study: Treated individuals took tofacitinib by mouth, 5 to 10 mg twice daily. General study results and limits: Higher clonality was seen in lesional scalp than in normal scalp, especially in alopecia totalis/universalis.

This CDR3 is built from 17 residues. The germline V gene encodes CDR1 LGHNA and CDR2 YNFKEQ. With 0 bases clipped from V and 1 base from J, the junction kept 7 bases outside the gene matches. Treatment indicated: oral pan-JAK inhibitor, 5-10 mg twice daily. Peripheral blood samples and lesional scalp punch biopsies were obtained from alopecia areata patients. Sorting of PBMCs yielded the CD4+ and CD8+ T cells. cDNA serving as the sequencing template came from extracted, reverse transcribed RNA. The data were produced by immunoSEQ multiplex PCR, yet TCRdb's version contains in-frame clones alone and is incomplete. The table has 150,000 to 200,000 clones, 60% seen once. In the case of this clone: What it recognizes is unknown.

The sample consisted of CD4+ T cells sorted from blood, taken at week 4, from a patient treated with tofacitinib. The chain links TRBV4-2 to TRBJ1-2; 8 bases are shared with TRBD1. This receptor was taken from a human donor with alopecia areata. Here the CDR3 DNA reads TGTGCCAGCAGCCAAGATCAAGGACAGGGCAATAACTATGGCTACACCTTC. This encodes CASSQDQGQGNNYGYTF.